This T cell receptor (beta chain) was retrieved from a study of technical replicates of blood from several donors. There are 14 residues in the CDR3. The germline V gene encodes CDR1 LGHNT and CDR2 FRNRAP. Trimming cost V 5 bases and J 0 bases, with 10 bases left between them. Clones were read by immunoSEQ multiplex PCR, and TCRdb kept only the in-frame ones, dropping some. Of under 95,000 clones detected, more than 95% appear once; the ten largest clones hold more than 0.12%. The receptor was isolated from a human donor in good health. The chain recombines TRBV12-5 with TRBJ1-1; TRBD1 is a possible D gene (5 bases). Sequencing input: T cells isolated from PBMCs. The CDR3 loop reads CASGLGRLNTEAFF. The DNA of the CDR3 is TGTGCTAGTGGTCTGGGGCGGCTGAACACTGAAGCTTTCTTT.